The present entry profiles one TCR beta chain with its context. Antigen: not known. CD4+ cells were sorted into CD25-high CD127-low regulatory cells and CD25-low CD127-high conventional cells. Germline CDR1 MNHNS, CDR2 SASEGT. V was pared by 6 bases and J by 4 bases, with 12 bases between. The CDR3 runs 14 residues. This entry comes from a study of regulatory T cells. Primers: 52 TRBV forward and 13 TRBJ reverse. TCRdb's table, derived via immunoSEQ multiplex PCR, lists solely in-frame clones and lacks some. The sample has roughly 23,000 clones; 88% are singletons. Study-wide results and caveats: Hydrophobic residues at CDR3 positions 6 and 7 were enriched in conventional CD4+ T cells of CD3G-deficient patients.

Sequences were obtained from conventional CD4+ T cells sorted from blood. The TCR comes from a child aged 10-17 years with CD3G deficiency. The chain is built from TRBV6-1 and TRBJ1-4; D is uncertain. CDR3 sequence (DNA): TGTGCCAGCAGAAAAGGAGTGAATAATGAAAAACTGTTTTTT. Residues: CASRKGVNNEKLFF.